These 13 T cell receptor beta chains share one sample of origin, sequenced in a study of shared clonotypes between healthy human individuals. Sequenced by immunoSEQ multiplex PCR; TCRdb stores in-frame clones only, minus some. This table has about 110,000 clones, about 70% appearing once. What was sequenced was memory CD8+ T cells sorted from blood. Subset indicated: CD45RO+ cells pooled with CCR7-negative TemRA cells. The receptors here all came from a woman aged 30 to 39 in good health.

This clone was observed many times. V is TRBV6-4 and J is TRBJ2-3, with 10 bases aligning to TRBD2. Germline CDR1 is MRHNA and CDR2 is SNTAGT. The CDR3 extends over 16 amino acids. Trimming removed 0 bases from V and 6 bases from J; junction bases left unmatched: 6. The CDR3 spells CASSDSASGSADTQYF. Here the CDR3 DNA reads TGTGCCAGCAGTGACTCTGCTAGCGGGAGTGCGGATACGCAGTATTTT.

This clone showed up just once. This chain connects TRBV6-5 to TRBJ2-5; no clear D. The CDR3 consists of 16 residues. Trimming left V 0 bases short and J 3 bases short, with 14 bases between. The germline CDR1 and CDR2 sequences are MNHEY and SVGAGI. The CDR3 DNA reads TGTGCCAGCAGTTACTCGTTCGATTCGGTTAAAGAGACCCAGTACTTC. It specifies CASSYSFDSVKETQYF.

In DNA, the CDR3 is TGTGCCACTGGCCGGGAGGCCGCCGGGGAGCTGTTTTTT. It encodes CATGREAAGELFF. The chain has TRBV2 and TRBJ2-2; TRBD2 agrees at 7 bases. The CDR3 totals 13 residues. J was trimmed by 6 bases and V by 10 bases; bases with no gene match: 8. Germline assignment: CDR1 SNHLY and CDR2 FYNNEI.

The chain combines TRBV5-1 with TRBJ2-3; no definite D call. This CDR3 is 15 amino acids long. Per germline, CDR1 SGHRS and CDR2 YFSETQ. Trimming took off 0 bases at V and 6 bases at J, with 14 bases between the two ends. CDR3 bases: TGCGCCAGCAGCTTGGTTAGACAAGCCCGCGATACGCAGTATTTT. Amino acids: CASSLVRQARDTQYF.

This chain joins TRBV28 and TRBJ2-7; 8 nucleotides line up with TRBD2. Trimming at V came to 8 bases and at J to 0 bases, leaving 6 bases not matched to a gene. The CDR3 is 14 amino acids. CDR1 and CDR2 from the germline V gene are MDHEN and SYDVKM. Here the CDR3 reads CASGIAGLSYEQYF. As DNA, the CDR3 is TGTGCCAGCGGCATAGCGGGACTCTCCTACGAGCAGTACTTC. Supplemented by reference TRBV28 and TRBJ2-7, the full variable domain reads DVKVTQSSRYLVKRTGEKVFLECVQDMDHENMFWYRQDPGLGLRLIYFSYDVKMKEKGDIPEGYSVSREKKERFSLILESASTNQTSMYLCASGIAGLSYEQYFGPGTRLTVT.

The rearrangement uses TRBV7-9 and TRBJ1-2, with 11 bases matching TRBD1. The germline gives CDR1 SEHNR, CDR2 FQNEAQ (reference sequence). Unmatched junction bases numbered 5, after V lost 1 base and J lost 7 bases. This CDR3 comprises 15 residues. CDR3 in DNA: TGTGCCAGCAGCTTAGTGGACAGGGGGCGCGGTGGCTACACCTTC. Protein: CASSLVDRGRGGYTF.

The chain joins TRBV5-4 to TRBJ2-1; D gene ambiguous. The CDR3 totals 12 residues. Germline CDR1 reads SGHNT; CDR2 reads YYREEE (reference sequence). V lost 1 base and J lost 8, with 7 bases in between. The CDR3, as DNA: TGTGCCAGCAGCTTGAAGGGCTATGAGCAGTTCTTC. Residues: CASSLKGYEQFF.

In its sample, this clone was seen a few times. The chain carries TRBV19 and TRBJ2-3; TRBD1 might be the D (6 bases). CDR3 length equals 13 residues. The V gene lost 5 bases and the J gene lost 4 bases, with 10 bases spanning the gap. Germline V gene data show CDR1 as LNHDA and CDR2 as SQIVND (reference sequence). CDR3 sequence reads: CASSWTVADTQYF. The CDR3 DNA follows: TGTGCCAGTAGTTGGACAGTCGCAGATACGCAGTATTTT.

The table lists this clone with a few counts. The genes are TRBV25-1 and TRBJ2-5; no definite D call. Germline CDR1 MGHDK, CDR2 SYGVNS. The length of the CDR3 is 11 residues. V lost 8 bases and J 5 bases, leaving 9 bases between the germline ends. CDR3 amino acids: CASFDSETQYF. The CDR3 nucleotides are TGTGCCAGCTTCGATTCGGAGACCCAGTACTTC.

V and J are TRBV27 and TRBJ2-7; possibly TRBD2 for D (6 bases). The CDR3 covers 15 residues. The germline gives CDR1 MNHEY, CDR2 SMNVEV (reference sequence). V dropped 5 bases and J dropped 6 bases, with 20 bases sitting between them. The CDR3 bases are TGTGCCAGCAGTGACTCGTCGGGAGCTTCGTCCGAGCAGTACTTC. It specifies CASSDSSGASSEQYF.

This chain joins TRBV5-1 and TRBJ2-1; D uncertain. This CDR3 comprises 15 residues. Germline-derived CDR1 and CDR2 are SGHRS and YFSETQ. V was trimmed by 5 bases and J by 0 bases, leaving 12 bases between them. The CDR3 nucleotides are TGCGCCAGCAGTAAAGACGTCAGCTCCTACAATGAGCAGTTCTTC. Amino acids: CASSKDVSSYNEQFF.

This clone was counted between two and nine times. The J gene is TRBJ1-2, the V gene TRBV30; no reliable D call. The CDR3 loop spans 11 amino acids. Looked up from germline, CDR1 is GTSNPN and CDR2 is SVGIG (reference sequence). Trimming cost V 2 bases and J 11 bases, with 12 bases left between them. The DNA for the CDR3 is TGTGCCTGGAGTAGTCCACGAGCGTACACCTTC. Its protein is CAWSSPRAYTF.

The chain combines TRBV16 with TRBJ2-7; the D is unclear. Germline lookup yields CDR1 KGHSY and CDR2 FQNENV. V was cut by 1 base and J by 6 bases, with 13 bases left in between. The CDR3 runs 14 residues. This CDR3 is CASSQLVLSGEQYF. CDR3 DNA: TGTGCCAGCAGCCAATTGGTCTTGTCCGGCGAGCAGTACTTC.